Presented here are 20 T cell receptor beta chains from one specimen sequenced in a study of T-cell memory formation after mild COVID-19. TCRdb reprocessed the 5' RACE reads with MiXCR, giving one entry per CDR3 protein. This sample has under 550,000 distinct CDR3 sequences; about a sixth occur once, and the top ten carry 20% to 25%. Material: PBMCs or a T cell subset sorted from them (not recorded which). These receptors were collected from a young man who had mild COVID-19 (a few samples of this study predate the infection). Cell type and time point are not known.

The V and J genes are TRBV11-2 and TRBJ2-1; 11 nucleotides match TRBD1. Germline V lookup: CDR1 SGHAT, CDR2 FQNNGV. Trimming at V came to 8 bases and at J to 4 bases, leaving 7 bases not matched to a gene. The CDR3 runs 15 residues. In DNA, the CDR3 is TGTGCCAGCCGGGTGGGGACAGGGGGGTACAATGAGCAGTTCTTC. Translation: CASRVGTGGYNEQFF.

This clonotype showed up just a few times. The V gene is TRBV30, the J gene TRBJ2-1; the match to TRBD2 covers 8 bases. This CDR3 region has 14 residues. Trimming at V came to 1 base and at J to 8 bases, leaving 7 bases not matched to a gene. CDR1 GTSNPN and CDR2 SVGIG come from the germline V gene (reference sequence). CDR3 amino acids: CAWSGTGGADEQFF. CDR3 sequence (DNA): TGTGCCTGGAGTGGAACCGGGGGGGCCGATGAGCAGTTCTTC. Looking up the rest from reference TRBV30 and TRBJ2-1 gives the full variable domain: SQTIHQWPATLVQPVGSPLSLECTVEGTSNPNLYWYRQAAGRGLQLLFYSVGIGQISSEVPQNLSASRPQDRQFILSSKKLLLSDSGFYLCAWSGTGGADEQFFGPGTRLTVL.

This clonotype showed up just a few times. The V and J genes are TRBV12-3 or TRBV12-4 and TRBJ2-1; no reliable D call. V dropped 0 bases and J dropped 8 bases, with 14 bases sitting between them. This CDR3 is 15 amino acids long. This CDR3 reads CASSLASGRSDEQFF. The DNA for the CDR3 is TGTGCCAGCAGTTTAGCTTCCGGTAGAAGCGATGAGCAGTTCTTC.

This chain links TRBV7-9 with TRBJ2-1; perhaps TRBD2 as D (6 bases). This CDR3 has 15 residues. V shed 1 base and J shed 5 bases, with 12 bases lying between them. In germline, CDR1 is SEHNR, CDR2 FQNEAQ (reference sequence). The CDR3 DNA sequence: TGTGCCAGCAGCTTAGGGCGGGGAAAGGACAATGAGCAGTTCTTC. It encodes CASSLGRGKDNEQFF.

The rearrangement links TRBV12-3 or TRBV12-4 to TRBJ2-5, with 8 positions matching TRBD1. The V segment lost 5 bases and the J segment 5 bases; nucleotides outside the gene matches: 10. The CDR3 spans 15 residues. CDR3 DNA: TGTGCCAGCAGTGCAGATTCCCGGGACAGGGAGACCCAGTACTTC. The encoded protein is CASSADSRDRETQYF.

This clonotype was detected a few times. V is TRBV20-1 and J is TRBJ1-2; no reliable D call. V shed 0 bases and J shed 5 bases, with 16 bases lying between them. There are 15 residues in the CDR3. Germline assignment: CDR1 DFQATT and CDR2 SNEGSKA (reference sequence). The CDR3 DNA is TGCAGTGCTAGAGATTGGACTGGAGGGCAGTATGGCTACACCTTC. Its translation is CSARDWTGGQYGYTF.

This clonotype was picked up a small number of times. V and J are TRBV7-9 and TRBJ2-1; D is possibly TRBD1 or TRBD2 (5 bases each). From germline, CDR1 is SEHNR and CDR2 FQNEAQ (reference sequence). The V end was cut by 4 bases, the J end by 4 bases, with 14 bases between. CDR3 size: 15 residues. The chain's CDR3 is CASSSLRDLYNEQFF. The CDR3 DNA sequence: TGTGCCAGCAGCTCCCTCCGGGACCTATACAATGAGCAGTTCTTC. The complete variable domain, with remaining parts taken from reference TRBV7-9 and TRBJ2-1, reads DTGVSQNPRHKITKRGQNVTFRCDPISEHNRLYWYRQTLGQGPEFLTYFQNEAQLEKSRLLSDRFSAERPKGSFSTLEIQRTEQGDSAMYLCASSSLRDLYNEQFFGPGTRLTVL.

This clonotype has at least ten counts. V gene TRBV7-2 combines with J gene TRBJ2-2, with TRBD2 identical over 10 bases. Trimming took 1 base from V and 4 from J; bases not matched to a gene: 15. CDR1 and CDR2 from the germline V gene are SGHTA and FQGNSA. This CDR3 spans 20 amino acids. The CDR3 DNA follows: TGTGCCAGCAGCTTAGGGGGGCGCTGGGAGCGGGGGGGCGTCACCGGGGAGCTGTTTTTT. It is translated as CASSLGGRWERGGVTGELFF.

CDR3 amino acids: CASSLGPIQISPLHF. CDR3 nucleotides: TGTGCCAGCAGCTTAGGTCCTATCCAAATCTCACCCCTCCACTTT. V usage is TRBV7-2 and J usage is TRBJ1-6; D is uncertain. The germline V gene encodes CDR1 SGHTA and CDR2 FQGNSA. CDR3 size: 15 residues. The germline V and J ends were trimmed by 1 base and 10 bases, with 14 bases remaining between them.

There are a few counts of this clonotype. The J gene is TRBJ1-5, the V gene TRBV25-1, with a tentative D call TRBD1 (6 bases). Trimming pared 3 bases from V and 7 bases from J, leaving 13 bases between. Germline lookup yields CDR1 MGHDK and CDR2 SYGVNS. The CDR3 length is 14 residues. CDR3: CASSETGGGQPQHF. In nucleotides, the CDR3 is TGTGCCAGCAGTGAGACGGGAGGGGGACAGCCCCAGCATTTT.

The table lists this clonotype with a few counts. V usage is TRBV7-9 and J usage is TRBJ1-1, with 9 bases fitting TRBD1. The CDR3 is 14 residues long. The V gene end was trimmed by 3 bases and the J gene end by 3 bases; junction bases not matched to a gene: 2. The germline CDR1 and CDR2 sequences are SEHNR and FQNEAQ (reference sequence). CDR3 protein: CASSFRTGDTEAFF. In DNA form, the CDR3 reads TGTGCCAGCAGCTTCCGGACAGGGGACACTGAAGCTTTCTTT.

The chain recombines TRBV12-5 with TRBJ1-4, with D uncertain. Trimming removed 5 bases at V and 8 bases at J, with 12 bases between. CDR1 and CDR2 from the germline V gene are LGHNT and FRNRAP. The CDR3 loop spans 13 amino acids. CDR3 in amino acids: CASGRGGAEKLFF. For the CDR3, the DNA is TGTGCTAGTGGTCGCGGAGGAGCGGAAAAACTGTTTTTT.

This clonotype has more than one count but fewer than ten. This chain links TRBV27 with TRBJ2-7, with 7 bases identical to TRBD1. Germline lookup yields CDR1 MNHEY and CDR2 SMNVEV (reference sequence). CDR3 length equals 14 residues. The V and J ends lost 8 bases and 5 bases, in that order; junction bases with no gene match: 12. In DNA form, the CDR3 reads TGTGCCAGCTCGGGATTCGACAGGGACAACGAGCAGTACTTC. Its protein is CASSGFDRDNEQYF.

This sequence joins TRBV6-6 and TRBJ2-1; tentatively, D is TRBD1 (6 bases). Between the trimmed V and J ends, which lost 8 bases and 1 base, there was a span of 9 bases. The CDR3 spans 13 residues. CDR1 MNHNY and CDR2 SVGAGI come from the germline V gene (reference sequence). CDR3 DNA sequence: TGTGCCAGCCACAGGGCGTCCTACAATGAGCAGTTCTTC. It codes for CASHRASYNEQFF.

This clonotype was observed a handful of times. The rearrangement links TRBV30 to TRBJ2-1, with D possibly TRBD2 on 5 matching bases. This CDR3 has 16 residues. Germline CDR1 is GTSNPN and CDR2 is SVGIG (reference sequence). Trimming removed 4 bases from V and 9 bases from J, with 25 bases in between. CDR3: CAWISRGRPGWGEQFF. The CDR3 DNA sequence: TGTGCCTGGATATCTCGCGGGCGCCCGGGGTGGGGTGAGCAGTTCTTC.

This clonotype was seen many times. This rearrangement joins TRBV6-2 or TRBV6-3 to TRBJ1-1; unclear D gene. V was clipped by 4 bases and J by 4 bases, with 7 bases between them. Germline assignment: CDR1 MNHEY and CDR2 SVGEGT. The CDR3 covers 12 residues. Here the CDR3 DNA reads TGTGCCAGCAGTTTCCCGGGCACTGAAGCTTTCTTT. This encodes CASSFPGTEAFF.

Only a few counts were recorded for this clonotype. The chain carries TRBV7-2 and TRBJ1-4, with D tentatively TRBD1 (6 bases). The CDR3 has 14 residues. Per germline, CDR1 SGHTA and CDR2 FQGNSA. The germline V and J ends were trimmed by 5 bases and 5 bases, with 12 bases remaining between them. The CDR3 region has the DNA TGTGCCAGCAGCCCAAGGGGGGAGAATGAAAAACTGTTTTTT. Protein sequence: CASSPRGENEKLFF.

This clonotype occurred a few times. The chain links TRBV7-3 to TRBJ2-2, with 7 positions matching TRBD2. The CDR3 contains 15 residues. Germline CDR1 and CDR2: SGHTA and FQGTGA. V gave up 2 bases and J gave up 4 bases; unmatched junction bases: 4. CDR3 nucleotides: TGTGCCAGCAGCTTAGGCGGGGGTAGCACCGGGGAGCTGTTTTTT. It codes for CASSLGGGSTGELFF.

This clonotype was found a few times. This chain uses TRBV9 with TRBJ1-5; TRBD1 aligns across 9 bases. Looked up from germline, CDR1 is SGDLS and CDR2 is YYNGEE. The CDR3 spans 16 residues. Trimming took 4 bases from V and 6 from J; bases not matched to a gene: 11. The CDR3 protein is CASSLGTGRAGQPQHF. The CDR3 DNA follows: TGTGCCAGCAGCCTGGGGACAGGGCGTGCAGGTCAGCCCCAGCATTTT. Filled out from reference TRBV9 and TRBJ1-5, the complete variable domain reads DSGVTQTPKHLITATGQRVTLRCSPRSGDLSVYWYQQSLDQGLQFLIQYYNGEERAKGNILERFSAQQFPDLHSELNLSSLELGDSALYFCASSLGTGRAGQPQHFGDGTRLSIL.

The V gene is TRBV12-3 or TRBV12-4, the J gene TRBJ1-2, with 10 bases fitting TRBD1. The length of the CDR3 is 15 residues. J gave up 8 bases and V 4 bases, and 10 bases lay outside the gene matches. Here the CDR3 reads CASSSRGQGDRGYTF. The CDR3 region has the DNA TGTGCCAGCAGTTCCCGAGGACAGGGGGATCGGGGCTACACCTTC.